The table lists the clone carrying this T cell receptor (beta chain) with many counts. Its antigen is undetermined. Patients with other autoimmune diseases, uncontrolled infections, pregnancy or lactation were excluded. The diagnosis combined clinical symptoms, thyroxine, TRAb, thyroid ultrasound and orbital computed tomography scans. These data come from a study of Graves' ophthalmopathy and Graves' hyperthyroidism. The study, taken as a whole, reports: Predictions made by the model for ophthalmopathy progression reached approximately 70% sensitivity and about 72% specificity.

The sequenced template was RNA, covering the TCR beta CDR3 region. Second-round multiplex PCR followed a first-round RT-PCR using HTBI primers. In TCRdb, the multiplex PCR reads were re-called with MiXCR into one record per CDR3 protein. The sample holds around 1,000,000 distinct CDR3 sequences, about 38% seen once. The sample was peripheral blood or thyroid tissue (not recorded which). The receptor was isolated from an adult man with Graves' hyperthyroidism.

CDR3 protein: CASSLGPPGELFF. The CDR3 nucleotides are TGTGCCAGCAGCTTGGGGCCACCCGGGGAGCTGTTTTTT. This chain uses TRBV5-6 with TRBJ2-2; D uncertain. CDR1 and CDR2 from the germline V gene are SGHDT and YYEEEE. V was clipped by 0 bases and J by 6 bases, with 6 bases between them. CDR3 length: 13 residues.